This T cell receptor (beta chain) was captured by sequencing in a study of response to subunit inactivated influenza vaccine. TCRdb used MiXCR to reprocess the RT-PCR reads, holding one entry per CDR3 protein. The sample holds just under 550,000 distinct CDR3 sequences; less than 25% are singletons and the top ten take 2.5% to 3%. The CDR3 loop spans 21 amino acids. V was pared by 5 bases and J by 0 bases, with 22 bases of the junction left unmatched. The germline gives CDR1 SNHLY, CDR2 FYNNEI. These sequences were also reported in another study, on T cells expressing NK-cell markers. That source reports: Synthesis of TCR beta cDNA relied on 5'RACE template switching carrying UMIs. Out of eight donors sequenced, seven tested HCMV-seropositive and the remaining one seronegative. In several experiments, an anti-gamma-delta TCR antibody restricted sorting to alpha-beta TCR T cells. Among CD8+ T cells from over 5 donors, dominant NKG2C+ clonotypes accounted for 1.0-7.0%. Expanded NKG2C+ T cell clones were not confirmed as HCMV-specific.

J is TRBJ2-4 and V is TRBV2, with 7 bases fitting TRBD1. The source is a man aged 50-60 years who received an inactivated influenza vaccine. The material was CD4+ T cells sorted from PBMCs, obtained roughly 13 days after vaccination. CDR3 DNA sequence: TGTGCCAGCAGTACTCAGACAGGGTTCCTTCGTGAGGAGCTAGCCAAAAACATTCAGTACTTC. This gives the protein CASSTQTGFLREELAKNIQYF.